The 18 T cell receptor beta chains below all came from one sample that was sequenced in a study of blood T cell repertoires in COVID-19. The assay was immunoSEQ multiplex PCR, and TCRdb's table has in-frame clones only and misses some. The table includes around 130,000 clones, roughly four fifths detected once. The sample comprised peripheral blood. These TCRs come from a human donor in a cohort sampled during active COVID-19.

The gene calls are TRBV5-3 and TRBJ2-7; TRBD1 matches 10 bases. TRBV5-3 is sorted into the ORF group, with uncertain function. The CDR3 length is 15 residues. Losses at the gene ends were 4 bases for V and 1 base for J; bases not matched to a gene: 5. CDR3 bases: TGTGCCAGAAGCATGGGACAGGGGTTTTCCTACGAGCAGTACTTC. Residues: CARSMGQGFSYEQYF.

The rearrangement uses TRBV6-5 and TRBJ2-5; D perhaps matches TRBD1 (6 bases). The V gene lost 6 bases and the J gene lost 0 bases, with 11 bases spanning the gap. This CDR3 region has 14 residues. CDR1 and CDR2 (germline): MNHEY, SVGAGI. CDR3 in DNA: TGTGCCAGCAGCCTACAGGGATACCAAGAGACCCAGTACTTC. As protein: CASSLQGYQETQYF.

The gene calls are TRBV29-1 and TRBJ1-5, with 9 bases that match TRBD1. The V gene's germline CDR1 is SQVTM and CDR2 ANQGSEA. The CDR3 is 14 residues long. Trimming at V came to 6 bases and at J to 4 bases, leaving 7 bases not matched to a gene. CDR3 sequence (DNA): TGCAGCGTGGGGGGACAGGGTTCAAATCAGCCCCAGCATTTT. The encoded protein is CSVGGQGSNQPQHF.

In DNA, the CDR3 is TGTGCCACCGATCCTTTAACCGGGAGGCCGGCTGAGCAGTTCTTC. This codes for CATDPLTGRPAEQFF. The rearrangement joins TRBV19 to TRBJ2-1; 7 positions match TRBD2. The CDR3 length is 15 residues. The germline V gene encodes CDR1 LNHDA and CDR2 SQIVND (reference sequence). V shed 10 bases and J 9 bases; nucleotides not matched to a gene: 18. Full variable domain (missing parts from reference TRBV19 and TRBJ2-1): DGGITQSPKYLFRKEGQNVTLSCEQNLNHDAMYWYRQDPGQGLRLIYYSQIVNDFQKGDIAEGYSVSREKKESFPLTVTSAQKNPTAFYLCATDPLTGRPAEQFFGPGTRLTVL.

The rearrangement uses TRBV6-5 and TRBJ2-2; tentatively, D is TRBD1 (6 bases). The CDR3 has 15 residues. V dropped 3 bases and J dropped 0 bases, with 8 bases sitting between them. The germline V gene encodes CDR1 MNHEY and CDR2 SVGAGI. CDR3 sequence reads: CASSYRQANTGELFF. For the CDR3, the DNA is TGTGCCAGCAGTTATAGACAGGCGAACACCGGGGAGCTGTTTTTT.

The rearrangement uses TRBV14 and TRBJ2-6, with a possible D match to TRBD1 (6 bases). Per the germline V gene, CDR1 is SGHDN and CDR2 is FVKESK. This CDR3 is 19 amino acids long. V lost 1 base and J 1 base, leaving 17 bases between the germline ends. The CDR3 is CASSQAIRGPLSGANVLTF. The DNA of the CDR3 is TGTGCCAGCAGCCAAGCTATCAGGGGACCACTTTCTGGGGCCAACGTCCTGACTTTC.

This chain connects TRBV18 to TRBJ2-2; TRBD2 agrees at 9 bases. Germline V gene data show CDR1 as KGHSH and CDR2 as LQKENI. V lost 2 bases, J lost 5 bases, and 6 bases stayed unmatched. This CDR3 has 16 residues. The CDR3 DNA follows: TGTGCCAGCTCACCATCTAGCGGGGAGATAACCGGGGAGCTGTTTTTT. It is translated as CASSPSSGEITGELFF. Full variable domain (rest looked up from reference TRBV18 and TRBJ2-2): NAGVMQNPRHLVRRRGQEARLRCSPMKGHSHVYWYRQLPEEGLKFMVYLQKENIIDESGMPKERFSAEFPKEGPSILRIQQVVRGDSAAYFCASSPSSGEITGELFFGEGSRLTVL.

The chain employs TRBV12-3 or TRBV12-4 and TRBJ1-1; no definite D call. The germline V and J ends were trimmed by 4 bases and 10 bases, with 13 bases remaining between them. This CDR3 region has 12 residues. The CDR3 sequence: CASSSPEGSAFF. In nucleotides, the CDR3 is TGTGCCAGCAGTTCCCCGGAGGGCTCAGCTTTCTTT.

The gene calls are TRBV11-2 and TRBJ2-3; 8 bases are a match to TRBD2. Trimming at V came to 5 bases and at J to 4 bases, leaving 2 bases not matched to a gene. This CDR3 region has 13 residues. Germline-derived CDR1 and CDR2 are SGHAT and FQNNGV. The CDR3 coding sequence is TGTGCCAGCAGCCGGGGGGGCCCAGATACGCAGTATTTT. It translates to CASSRGGPDTQYF.

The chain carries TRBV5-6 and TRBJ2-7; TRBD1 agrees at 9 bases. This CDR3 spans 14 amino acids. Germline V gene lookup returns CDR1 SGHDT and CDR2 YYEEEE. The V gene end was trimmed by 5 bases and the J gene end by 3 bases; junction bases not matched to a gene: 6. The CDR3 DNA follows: TGTGCCAGCAGACAAGACAGGGGGAACTACGAGCAGTACTTC. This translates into CASRQDRGNYEQYF.

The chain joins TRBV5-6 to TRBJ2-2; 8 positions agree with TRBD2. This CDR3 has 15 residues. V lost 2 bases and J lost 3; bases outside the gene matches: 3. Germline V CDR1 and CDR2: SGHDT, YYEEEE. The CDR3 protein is CASSFTSGYTGELFF. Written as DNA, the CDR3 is TGTGCCAGCAGCTTTACTAGCGGCTACACCGGGGAGCTGTTTTTT.

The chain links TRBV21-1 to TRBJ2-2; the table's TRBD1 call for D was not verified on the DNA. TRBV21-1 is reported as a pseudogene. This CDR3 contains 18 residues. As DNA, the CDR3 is TGTGCCAGCAGCAAAGGCGCAGGTTCACTGGACACCCCCGGGGAGCTGTTTTTT. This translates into CASSKGAGSLDTPGELFF.

CDR3 DNA: TGTGCCAGTACCCAGGCACAGGGGCGACGCACAGATACGCAGTATTTT. It yields the protein CASTQAQGRRTDTQYF. The chain is built from TRBV19 and TRBJ2-3, with TRBD1 matching over 7 bases. V was pared by 7 bases and J by 1 base, with 11 bases of the junction left unmatched. CDR3 length equals 16 residues. The germline V gene has CDR1 LNHDA and CDR2 SQIVND (reference sequence).

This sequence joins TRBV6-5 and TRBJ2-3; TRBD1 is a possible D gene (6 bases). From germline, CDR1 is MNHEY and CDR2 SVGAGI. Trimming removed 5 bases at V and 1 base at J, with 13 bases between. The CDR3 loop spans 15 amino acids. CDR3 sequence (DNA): TGTGCCAGCAGTAGCACTGGGGGCCGCACAGATACGCAGTATTTT. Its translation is CASSSTGGRTDTQYF.

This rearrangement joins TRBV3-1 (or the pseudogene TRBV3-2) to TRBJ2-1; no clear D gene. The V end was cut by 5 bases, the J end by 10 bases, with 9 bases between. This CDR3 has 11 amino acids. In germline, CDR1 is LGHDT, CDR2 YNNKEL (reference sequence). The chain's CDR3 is CASSSYFEQFF. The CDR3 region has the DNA TGTGCCAGCAGCTCTTACTTCGAGCAGTTCTTC.

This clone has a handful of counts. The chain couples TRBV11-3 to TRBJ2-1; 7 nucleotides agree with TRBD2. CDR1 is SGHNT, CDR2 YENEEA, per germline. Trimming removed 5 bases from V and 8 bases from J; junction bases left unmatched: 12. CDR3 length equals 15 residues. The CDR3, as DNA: TGTGCCAGCAGCGCCGGACTAGTGGGGGGGGATGAGCAGTTCTTC. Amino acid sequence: CASSAGLVGGDEQFF.

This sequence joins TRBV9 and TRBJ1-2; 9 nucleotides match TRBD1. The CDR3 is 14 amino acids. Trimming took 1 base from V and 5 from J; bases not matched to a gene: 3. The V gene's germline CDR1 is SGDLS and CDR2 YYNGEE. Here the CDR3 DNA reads TGTGCCAGCAGCGTAACAGGGGGCACGTATGGCTACACCTTC. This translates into CASSVTGGTYGYTF.

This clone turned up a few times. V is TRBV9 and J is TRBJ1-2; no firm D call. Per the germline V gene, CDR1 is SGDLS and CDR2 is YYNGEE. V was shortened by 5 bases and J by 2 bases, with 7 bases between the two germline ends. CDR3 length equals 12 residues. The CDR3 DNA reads TGTGCCAGCAGTGGGAGCAACTATGGCTACACCTTC. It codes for CASSGSNYGYTF.